This T cell receptor (beta chain) was sequenced for a study of shared clonotypes between healthy human individuals. Sequencing used immunoSEQ multiplex PCR; TCRdb keeps in-frame clones, though not all of them. Found here are more than 2 million clones, about 95% of them singletons; the top ten hold 0.85% to 1.2%. V lost 3 bases and J 2 bases, leaving 11 bases between the germline ends. The length of the CDR3 is 15 residues. Germline-derived CDR1 and CDR2 are KGHSH and LQKENI. Terminally differentiated effector memory CD45RA+ cells were left out of the naive CD8 fraction, which was CD45RO-negative and positively selected for CCR7.

This sequence joins TRBV18 and TRBJ1-3, with D unresolved. The sample taken for sequencing was naive CD8+ T cells sorted from blood. The receptor's source is a man aged 18 to 29 in good health. CDR3 nucleotides: TGTGCCAGCTCACCTGACTCCGAGGCTGGAAACACCATATATTTT. Translation gives CASSPDSEAGNTIYF.